This T cell receptor beta chain was recovered during a study of shared clonotypes between healthy human individuals. This CDR3 is built from 14 residues. Germline V gene lookup returns CDR1 SNHLY and CDR2 FYNNEI. V shed 2 bases and J shed 1 base, with 9 bases lying between them. Genomic DNA belonging to each subset was distributed in equal measure over several immunoSEQ plates. Authors' analysis steps: Junction-only sequences without quality scores came from ImmunoSEQ, so filtering differed. Libraries were prepared by immunoSEQ multiplex PCR; TCRdb keeps only in-frame clonotypes and omits some of them. V and J calls and clone size are as listed in that table; D and trimming were resolved from the DNA. The sample holds roughly 2.5 million clones, 85% to 95% seen once. With respect to this clone: Its antigen is as yet unknown.

Overall study results and limits: Rarefaction indicated that sorted-subset sequencing remained incomplete although depth was large.

Sequencing was performed on naive CD4+ T cells sorted from blood. The subset here: CD45RA+ positively selected. V usage is TRBV2 and J usage is TRBJ2-7; the D gene is possibly TRBD1 (5 bases). The receptor comes from a man aged 18 to 29 in good health. The CDR3: CASSEQGGSYEQYF. Here the CDR3 DNA reads TGTGCCAGCAGTGAACAGGGTGGGTCCTACGAGCAGTACTTC.